This TCR beta chain came from a study of preoperative IRX-2 immunotherapy in early breast cancer. This CDR3 is 15 amino acids long. From germline, CDR1 is SGHNT and CDR2 YENEEA. The V end was cut by 3 bases, the J end by 2 bases, with 13 bases between. As to treatment: preoperative locoregional IRX-2 cytokine immunotherapy. Samples came from a phase Ib trial of preoperative locoregional IRX-2 cytokine immunotherapy. The data were produced by immunoSEQ multiplex PCR, yet TCRdb's version contains in-frame clones alone and is incomplete. The sample has 1,500 to 2,000 clones, more than 60% seen once. The rearrangement uses TRBV11-3 and TRBJ1-2; D gene ambiguous. The sequence came from a human donor with breast cancer. Sequencing used tumor tissue, obtained after IRX-2 immunotherapy. The CDR3 sequence is CASSLPTKENYGYTF. CDR3 coding DNA: TGTGCCAGCAGCTTGCCGACCAAAGAAAACTATGGCTACACCTTC.